The clone carrying this T cell receptor (beta chain) was observed at least ten times. Trimming removed 0 bases from V and 9 bases from J, with 7 bases in between. The CDR3 extends over 13 amino acids. The germline CDR1 and CDR2 sequences are SGHRS and YFSETQ. This record comes from a study of early T cells in non-severe SARS-CoV-2 infection. Across the whole study: Bulk RNA from unsorted whole blood was sequenced; chains were unpaired.

TCRdb re-analysed the 5' RACE reads in MiXCR, keeping a single row per CDR3 protein. The data contain tens of thousands of distinct CDR3 sequences, 9.3% of them singletons. The chain joins TRBV5-1 to TRBJ1-6; D gene ambiguous. The receptor comes from an adult who was a healthcare worker with PCR-confirmed SARS-CoV-2 infection or an uninfected control (not recorded which). Sequencing was carried out using whole blood. CDR3 DNA: TGCGCCAGCAGCTTGGAGATTGGTTCACCCCTCCACTTT. This translates into CASSLEIGSPLHF.